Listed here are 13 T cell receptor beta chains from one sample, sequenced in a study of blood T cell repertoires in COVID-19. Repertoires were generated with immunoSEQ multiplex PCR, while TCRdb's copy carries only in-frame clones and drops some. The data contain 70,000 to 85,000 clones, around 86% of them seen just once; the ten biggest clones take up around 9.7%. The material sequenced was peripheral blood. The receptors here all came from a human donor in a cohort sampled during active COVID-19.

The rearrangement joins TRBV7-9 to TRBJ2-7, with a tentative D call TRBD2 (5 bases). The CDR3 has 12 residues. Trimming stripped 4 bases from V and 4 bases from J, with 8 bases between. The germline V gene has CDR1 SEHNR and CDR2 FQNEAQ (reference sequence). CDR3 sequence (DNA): TGTGCCAGCAGCTCGGGAAATTACGAGCAGTACTTC. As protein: CASSSGNYEQYF.

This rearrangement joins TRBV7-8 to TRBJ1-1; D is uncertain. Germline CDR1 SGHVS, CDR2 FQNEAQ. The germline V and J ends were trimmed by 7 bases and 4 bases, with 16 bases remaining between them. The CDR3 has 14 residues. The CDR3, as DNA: TGTGCCAGCATCCCCTCGCCCGGGTTCACTGAAGCTTTCTTT. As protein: CASIPSPGFTEAFF.

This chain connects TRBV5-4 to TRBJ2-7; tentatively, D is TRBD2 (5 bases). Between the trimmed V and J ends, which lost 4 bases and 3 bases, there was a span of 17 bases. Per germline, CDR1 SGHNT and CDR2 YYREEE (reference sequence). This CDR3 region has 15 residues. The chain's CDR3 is CASSTDRTGIYEQYF. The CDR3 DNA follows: TGTGCCAGCAGCACCGATAGGACCGGGATCTACGAGCAGTACTTC.

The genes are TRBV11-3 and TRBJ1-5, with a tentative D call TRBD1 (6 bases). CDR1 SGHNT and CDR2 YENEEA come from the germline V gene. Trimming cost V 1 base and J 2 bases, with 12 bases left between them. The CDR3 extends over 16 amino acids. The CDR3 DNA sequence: TGTGCCAGCAGCTTAGTCGGACAGCCATGCAATCAGCCCCAGCATTTT. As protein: CASSLVGQPCNQPQHF.

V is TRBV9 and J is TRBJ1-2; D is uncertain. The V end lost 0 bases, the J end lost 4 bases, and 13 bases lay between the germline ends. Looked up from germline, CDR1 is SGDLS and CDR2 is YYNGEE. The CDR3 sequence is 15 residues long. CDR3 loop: CASSVAAGISYGYTF. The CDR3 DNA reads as TGTGCCAGCAGCGTAGCCGCGGGGATTAGCTATGGCTACACCTTC.

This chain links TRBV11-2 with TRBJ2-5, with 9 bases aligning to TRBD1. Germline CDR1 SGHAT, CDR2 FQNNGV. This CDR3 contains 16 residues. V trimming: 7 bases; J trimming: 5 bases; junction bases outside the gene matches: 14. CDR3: CASNGGRDRATETQYF. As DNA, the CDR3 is TGTGCCAGCAATGGAGGCCGGGACAGGGCAACGGAGACCCAGTACTTC.

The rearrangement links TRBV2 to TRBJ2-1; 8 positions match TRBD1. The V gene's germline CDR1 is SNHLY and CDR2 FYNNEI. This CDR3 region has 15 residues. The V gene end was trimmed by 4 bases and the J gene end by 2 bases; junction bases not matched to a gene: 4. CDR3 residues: CASSVQGGAYNEQFF. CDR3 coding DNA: TGTGCCAGCAGTGTACAGGGGGGCGCCTACAATGAGCAGTTCTTC.

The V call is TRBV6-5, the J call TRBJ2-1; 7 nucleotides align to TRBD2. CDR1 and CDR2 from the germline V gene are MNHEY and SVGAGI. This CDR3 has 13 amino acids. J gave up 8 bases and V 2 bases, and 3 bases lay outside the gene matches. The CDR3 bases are TGTGCCAGCAGTTACGCCGGGGGGTATGAGCAGTTCTTC. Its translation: CASSYAGGYEQFF.

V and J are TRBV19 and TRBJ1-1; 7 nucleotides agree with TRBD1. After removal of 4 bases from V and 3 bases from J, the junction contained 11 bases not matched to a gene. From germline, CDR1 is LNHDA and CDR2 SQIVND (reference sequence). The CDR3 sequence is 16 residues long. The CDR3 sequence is CASSTSGQRRDTEAFF. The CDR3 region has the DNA TGTGCCAGTAGTACCTCGGGACAGCGGAGGGACACTGAAGCTTTCTTT.

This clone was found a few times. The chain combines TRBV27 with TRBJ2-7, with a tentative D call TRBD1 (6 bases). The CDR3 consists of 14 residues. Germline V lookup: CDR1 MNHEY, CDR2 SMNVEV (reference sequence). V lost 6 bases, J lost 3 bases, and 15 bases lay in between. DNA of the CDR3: TGTGCCAGCAGCACACAGGGATTCGGCTACGAGCAGTACTTC. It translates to CASSTQGFGYEQYF.

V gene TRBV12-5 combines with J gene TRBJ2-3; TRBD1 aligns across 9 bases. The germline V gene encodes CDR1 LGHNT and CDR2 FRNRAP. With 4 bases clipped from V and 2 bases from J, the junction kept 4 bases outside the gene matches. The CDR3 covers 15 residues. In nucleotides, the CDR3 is TGTGCTAGTGGTTGGGACAGGGTTGCCACAGATACGCAGTATTTT. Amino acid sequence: CASGWDRVATDTQYF.

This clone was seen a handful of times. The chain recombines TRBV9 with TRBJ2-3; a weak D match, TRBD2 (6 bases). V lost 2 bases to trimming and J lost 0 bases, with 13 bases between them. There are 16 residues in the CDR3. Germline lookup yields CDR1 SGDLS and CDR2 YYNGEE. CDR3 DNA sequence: TGTGCCAGCAGCGTGGGGGGTAGGGTGAGCACAGATACGCAGTATTTT. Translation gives CASSVGGRVSTDTQYF.

The DNA for the CDR3 is TGTGCCAGCAGTGCGAGGGCGGGAGGGGAGGAGACCCAGTACTTC. Protein product: CASSARAGGEETQYF. This chain connects TRBV2 to TRBJ2-5; 9 bases match TRBD2. V dropped 4 bases and J dropped 5; count of bases not matched to a gene: 8. This CDR3 comprises 15 residues. Germline CDR1 SNHLY, CDR2 FYNNEI.